The 18 T cell receptor beta chains in this list originate from one sample, sequenced in a study of blood T cell repertoires in COVID-19. Repertoires were generated with immunoSEQ multiplex PCR, while TCRdb's copy carries only in-frame clones and drops some. Of some 390,000 clones listed, about nine tenths are singletons. Sequenced sample: PBMCs or T cells enriched from blood (not recorded which). These receptor sequences come from a woman under 40 who had recovered from COVID-19.

The chain combines TRBV28 with TRBJ1-6; no clear D. CDR1 MDHEN and CDR2 SYDVKM come from the germline V gene. This CDR3 is built from 13 residues. With 5 bases removed from V and 7 bases from J, the gap between germline ends came to 9 bases. The CDR3 nucleotides are TGTGCCAGCAGTGTTTCCATCAATTCACCCCTCCACTTT. The encoded protein is CASSVSINSPLHF.

This clone was seen once. The chain has TRBV12-2 and TRBJ1-5; the table's D gene call, TRBD1, was not cross checked with the DNA. TRBV12-2 is a recognized pseudogene. This CDR3 spans 15 amino acids. DNA for the CDR3: TGTGCAAGTCGCTTAATTTGGAATTACAGTCAGCCCCAGCATTTT. It is translated as CASRLIWNYSQPQHF.

The rearrangement joins TRBV27 to TRBJ2-7; 7 positions agree with TRBD1. This CDR3 region has 15 residues. CDR1 is MNHEY, CDR2 SMNVEV, per germline (reference sequence). V shed 3 bases, J shed 4 bases, and the junction held 9 bases outside the gene matches. CDR3 sequence reads: CASSFNRGKRYEQYF. The CDR3 bases are TGTGCCAGCAGTTTCAACAGGGGAAAGAGATACGAGCAGTACTTC.

The V gene is TRBV10-3, the J gene TRBJ2-5, with D possibly matching TRBD2 (7 bases). This CDR3 is built from 15 residues. Germline assignment: CDR1 ENHRY and CDR2 SYGVKD. The ends were cut back, 10 bases at V and 5 bases at J, with 23 bases in the middle. CDR3 DNA sequence: TGTGCCACACTCCGAGAGGGGGGGCCTCGGGAGACCCAGTACTTC. This gives the protein CATLREGGPRETQYF.

CDR3 in amino acids: CASSPGGGFVDEQYF. As DNA, the CDR3 is TGTGCCAGCTCACCGGGGGGGGGTTTTGTCGACGAGCAGTACTTC. The chain employs TRBV18 and TRBJ2-7, with 7 bases identical to TRBD2. The CDR3 extends over 15 amino acids. The germline V gene encodes CDR1 KGHSH and CDR2 LQKENI. V lost 3 bases to trimming and J lost 5 bases; unmatched junction nucleotides: 10. The whole variable domain, remainder taken from reference TRBV18 and TRBJ2-7, is NAGVMQNPRHLVRRRGQEARLRCSPMKGHSHVYWYRQLPEEGLKFMVYLQKENIIDESGMPKERFSAEFPKEGPSILRIQQVVRGDSAAYFCASSPGGGFVDEQYFGPGTRLTVT.

V usage is TRBV28 and J usage is TRBJ1-6, with a tentative D call TRBD1 (6 bases). The CDR3 is 15 amino acids. Trimming shortened V by 6 bases and J by 7 bases, and 16 bases separated the two germline ends. CDR1 is MDHEN and CDR2 is SYDVKM in the germline V gene. CDR3 sequence reads: CASRSQITGNSPLHF. In DNA, the CDR3 is TGTGCCAGCAGATCACAGATTACAGGGAATTCACCCCTCCACTTT.

V is TRBV19 and J is TRBJ1-4, with D perhaps matching TRBD1 (6 bases). Per the germline V gene, CDR1 is LNHDA and CDR2 is SQIVND (reference sequence). V lost 5 bases to trimming and J lost 5 bases, with 15 bases between them. The CDR3 is 15 residues long. CDR3 DNA: TGTGCCAGTAGTCTCTCGACAGGATGGAATGAAAAACTGTTTTTT. Its protein is CASSLSTGWNEKLFF.

The rearrangement uses TRBV7-9 and TRBJ2-5, with 7 bases lining up with TRBD1. After removal of 2 bases from V and 4 bases from J, the junction contained 1 base not matched to a gene. This CDR3 comprises 13 residues. Germline assignment: CDR1 SEHNR and CDR2 FQNEAQ (reference sequence). CDR3 sequence: CASSLNRGETQYF. The CDR3 bases are TGTGCCAGCAGCTTAAACAGGGGAGAGACCCAGTACTTC.

This chain joins TRBV25-1 and TRBJ1-1; a weak D match, TRBD1 (5 bases). Trimming removed 2 bases from V and 10 bases from J, with 8 bases in between. The CDR3 contains 11 residues. Germline-derived CDR1 and CDR2 are MGHDK and SYGVNS. The CDR3 reads CASSEVGGAFF. The CDR3 DNA reads TGTGCCAGCAGTGAAGTGGGGGGAGCTTTCTTT.

The sample holds one count of this clone. The V gene is TRBV20-1, the J gene TRBJ1-2; TRBD1 is a possible D gene (5 bases). Between the trimmed V and J ends, which lost 5 bases and 8 bases, there was a span of 15 bases. From germline, CDR1 is DFQATT and CDR2 SNEGSKA (reference sequence). The CDR3 contains 12 residues. The DNA of the CDR3 is TGCAGTGCTCGTGGGGCGCTTCGGGGCTACACCTTC. It codes for CSARGALRGYTF.

The chain uses TRBV20-1 and TRBJ1-5; TRBD1 might be the D (6 bases). Trimming left V 6 bases short and J 3 bases short, with 21 bases between. Germline assignment: CDR1 DFQATT and CDR2 SNEGSKA (reference sequence). This CDR3 is 16 amino acids long. The CDR3 region has the DNA TGCAGTGCCAGTACAGCGACGGGACACTACAATCAGCCCCAGCATTTT. Translating gives CSASTATGHYNQPQHF.

V gene TRBV19 combines with J gene TRBJ1-2; D is perhaps TRBD1 (6 bases). The CDR3 has 13 amino acids. Between the trimmed V and J ends, which lost 8 bases and 4 bases, there was a span of 14 bases. Germline lookup yields CDR1 LNHDA and CDR2 SQIVND (reference sequence). The CDR3 loop reads CASAFQGIYGYTF. The CDR3 DNA is TGTGCCAGTGCATTCCAGGGGATCTATGGCTACACCTTC.

The chain carries TRBV5-1 and TRBJ1-1; the D gene is possibly TRBD1 (5 bases). The germline V gene has CDR1 SGHRS and CDR2 YFSETQ. V lost 1 base to trimming and J lost 7 bases, with 11 bases between them. The CDR3 consists of 13 residues. Here the CDR3 DNA reads TGCGCCAGCAGCTTGTCGGCAGGGATTGAAGCTTTCTTT. The encoded protein is CASSLSAGIEAFF.

The chain uses TRBV5-1 and TRBJ2-4; 11 bases agree with TRBD2. V was clipped by 4 bases and J by 1 base; unmatched bases: 10. Germline-derived CDR1 and CDR2 are SGHRS and YFSETQ. The CDR3 runs 18 residues. The CDR3 region has the DNA TGCGCCAGCAGCGGTACTACTAGCGGGAGTGTGGCCAAAAACATTCAGTACTTC. Translation gives CASSGTTSGSVAKNIQYF.

V usage is TRBV5-1 and J usage is TRBJ1-1; weak D call: TRBD1 (6 bases). V was trimmed by 3 bases and J by 8 bases, leaving 8 bases between them. The CDR3 spans 11 residues. Germline CDR1 SGHRS, CDR2 YFSETQ. The CDR3 protein is CASSWGTEAFF. CDR3 nucleotide sequence: TGCGCCAGCAGCTGGGGGACAGAAGCTTTCTTT.

The chain links TRBV18 to TRBJ1-3; 7 bases fit TRBD1. Germline V lookup: CDR1 KGHSH, CDR2 LQKENI. The ends lost 6 bases at V and 0 bases at J; junction bases unmatched: 8. The CDR3 contains 16 residues. The CDR3 loop reads CASSHGTADSGNTIYF. The CDR3 DNA reads as TGTGCCAGCTCGCACGGGACAGCCGACTCTGGAAACACCATATATTTT.

This clone came up once. The chain carries TRBV7-6 and TRBJ2-1; TRBD2 matches at 8 bases. Per the germline V gene, CDR1 is SGHVS and CDR2 is FNYEAQ. The CDR3 sequence is 15 residues long. J was trimmed by 5 bases and V by 3 bases; bases with no gene match: 6. CDR3 nucleotides: TGTGCCAGCAGCTTCCTAGCGGGCTATGACAATGAGCAGTTCTTC. This sequence encodes CASSFLAGYDNEQFF.

CDR3 region: CASSPRPGADTQYF. The CDR3 coding sequence is TGTGCCAGCAGCCCACGGCCAGGGGCGGATACGCAGTATTTT. The rearrangement links TRBV7-2 to TRBJ2-3, with D possibly TRBD1 on 6 matching bases. Germline CDR1 is SGHTA and CDR2 is FQGNSA. V lost 5 bases, J lost 6 bases, and 15 bases lay in between. The CDR3 runs to 14 residues.